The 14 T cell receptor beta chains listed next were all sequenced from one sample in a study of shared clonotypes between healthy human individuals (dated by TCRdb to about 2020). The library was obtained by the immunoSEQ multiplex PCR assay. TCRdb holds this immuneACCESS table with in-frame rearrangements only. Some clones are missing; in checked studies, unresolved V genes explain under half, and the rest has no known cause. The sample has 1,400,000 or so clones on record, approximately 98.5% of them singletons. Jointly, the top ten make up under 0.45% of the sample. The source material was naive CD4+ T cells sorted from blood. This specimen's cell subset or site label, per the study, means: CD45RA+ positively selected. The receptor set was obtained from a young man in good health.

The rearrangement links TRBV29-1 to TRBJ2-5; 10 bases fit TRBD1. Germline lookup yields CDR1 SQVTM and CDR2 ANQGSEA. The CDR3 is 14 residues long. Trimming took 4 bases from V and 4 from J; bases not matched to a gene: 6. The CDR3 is CSVVGDRGGETQYF. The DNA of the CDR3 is TGCAGCGTTGTGGGGGACAGGGGTGGAGAGACCCAGTACTTC.

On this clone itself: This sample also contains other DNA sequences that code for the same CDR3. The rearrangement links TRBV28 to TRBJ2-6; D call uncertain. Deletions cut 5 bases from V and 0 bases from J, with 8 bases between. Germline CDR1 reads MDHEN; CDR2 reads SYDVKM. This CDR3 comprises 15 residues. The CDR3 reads CASSLSGSGANVLTF. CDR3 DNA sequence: TGTGCCAGCAGTCTGTCAGGCTCTGGGGCCAACGTCCTGACTTTC.

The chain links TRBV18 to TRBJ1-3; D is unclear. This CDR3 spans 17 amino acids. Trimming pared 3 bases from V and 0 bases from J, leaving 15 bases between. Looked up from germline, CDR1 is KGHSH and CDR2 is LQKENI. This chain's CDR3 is CASSPRRMGTSGNTIYF. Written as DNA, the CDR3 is TGTGCCAGCTCACCTAGGAGGATGGGAACCTCTGGAAACACCATATATTTT.

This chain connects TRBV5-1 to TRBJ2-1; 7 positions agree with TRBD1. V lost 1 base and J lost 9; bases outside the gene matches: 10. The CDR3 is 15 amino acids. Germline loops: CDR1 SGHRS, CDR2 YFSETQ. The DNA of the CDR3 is TGCGCCAGCAGCTTGAGGACAGGAGGTGAGGGTGAGCAGTTCTTC. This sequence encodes CASSLRTGGEGEQFF.

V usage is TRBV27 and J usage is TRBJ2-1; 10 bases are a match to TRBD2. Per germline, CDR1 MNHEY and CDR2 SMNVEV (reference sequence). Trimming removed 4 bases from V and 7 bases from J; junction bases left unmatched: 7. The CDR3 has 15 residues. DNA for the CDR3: TGTGCCAGCAGTTCACAGGGACTAGCGCGAAATGAGCAGTTCTTC. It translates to CASSSQGLARNEQFF.

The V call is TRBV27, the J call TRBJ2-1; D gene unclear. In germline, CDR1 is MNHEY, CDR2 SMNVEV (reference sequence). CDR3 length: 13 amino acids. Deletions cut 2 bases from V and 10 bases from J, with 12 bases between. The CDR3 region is CASSLHLEEEQFF. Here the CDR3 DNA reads TGTGCCAGCAGTTTACATCTAGAGGAGGAGCAGTTCTTC.

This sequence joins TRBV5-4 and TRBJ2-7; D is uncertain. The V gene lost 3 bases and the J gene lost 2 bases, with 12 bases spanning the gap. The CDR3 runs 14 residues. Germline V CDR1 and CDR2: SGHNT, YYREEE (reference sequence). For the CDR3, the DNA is TGTGCCAGCAGCTCTAAAGGACGACCCTACGAGCAGTACTTC. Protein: CASSSKGRPYEQYF.

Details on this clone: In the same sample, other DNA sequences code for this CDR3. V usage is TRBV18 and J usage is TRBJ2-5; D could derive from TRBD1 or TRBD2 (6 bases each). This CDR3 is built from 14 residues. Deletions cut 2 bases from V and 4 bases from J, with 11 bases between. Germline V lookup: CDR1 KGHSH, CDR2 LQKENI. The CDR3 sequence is CASSPAGGGETQYF. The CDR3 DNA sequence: TGTGCCAGCTCACCAGCCGGGGGCGGAGAGACCCAGTACTTC.

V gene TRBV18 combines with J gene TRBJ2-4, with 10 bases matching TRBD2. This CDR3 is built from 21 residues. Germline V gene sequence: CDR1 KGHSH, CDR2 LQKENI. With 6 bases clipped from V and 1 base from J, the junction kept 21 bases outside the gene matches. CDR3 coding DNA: TGTGCCAGCTCCATTACCCCCCATTCGCTAGCGGGGGCTGGGGCCAAAAACATTCAGTACTTC. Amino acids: CASSITPHSLAGAGAKNIQYF.

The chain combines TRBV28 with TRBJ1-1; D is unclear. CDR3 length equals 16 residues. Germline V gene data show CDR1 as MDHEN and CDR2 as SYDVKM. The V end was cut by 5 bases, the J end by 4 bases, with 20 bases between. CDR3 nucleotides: TGTGCCAGCAGTACCTCGACGTGGTATGTTGCCACTGAAGCTTTCTTT. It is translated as CASSTSTWYVATEAFF.

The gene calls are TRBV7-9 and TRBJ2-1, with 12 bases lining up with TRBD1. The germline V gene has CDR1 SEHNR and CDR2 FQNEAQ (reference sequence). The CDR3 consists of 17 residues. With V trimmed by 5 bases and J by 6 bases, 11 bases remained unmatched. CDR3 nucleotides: TGTGCCAGCAGCCCGGGACAGGGGGCTTCAATTCGCAATGAGCAGTTCTTC. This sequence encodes CASSPGQGASIRNEQFF.

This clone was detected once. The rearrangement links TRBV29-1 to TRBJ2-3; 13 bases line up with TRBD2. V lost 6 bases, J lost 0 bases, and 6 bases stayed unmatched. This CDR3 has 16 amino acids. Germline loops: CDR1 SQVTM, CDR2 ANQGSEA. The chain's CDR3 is CSVGTSGTSSTDTQYF. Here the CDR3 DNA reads TGCAGCGTCGGGACTAGCGGGACGTCTAGCACAGATACGCAGTATTTT.

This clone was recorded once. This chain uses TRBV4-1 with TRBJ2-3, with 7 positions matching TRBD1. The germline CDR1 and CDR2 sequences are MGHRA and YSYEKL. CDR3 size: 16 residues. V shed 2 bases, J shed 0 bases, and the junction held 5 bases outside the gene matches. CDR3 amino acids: CASSQKTGWSTDTQYF. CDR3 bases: TGCGCCAGCAGCCAAAAGACAGGGTGGAGCACAGATACGCAGTATTTT.

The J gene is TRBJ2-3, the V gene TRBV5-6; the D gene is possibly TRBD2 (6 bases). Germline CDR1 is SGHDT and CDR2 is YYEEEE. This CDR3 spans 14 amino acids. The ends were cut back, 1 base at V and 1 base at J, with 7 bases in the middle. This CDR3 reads CASSLSSGTDTQYF. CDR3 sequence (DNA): TGTGCCAGCAGCTTGTCTAGCGGCACAGATACGCAGTATTTT.